The 14 T cell receptor beta chains below come from one sample, sequenced in a study of T cell repertoires in cytomegalovirus infection. A single record per CDR3 protein comes from TCRdb applying MiXCR to the reads. The sample records about 700,000 distinct CDR3 sequences, 30% to 35% being singletons. Antigens of these TCRs are unknown. The sample here was cultured PBMCs, taken from culture after CMV antigen stimulation. The receptors here all came from a human donor in good health (CMV status not recorded). Some clones in this sample may be carry-over from other donors' samples.

This clonotype was seen a few times. The V call is TRBV12-3 or TRBV12-4, the J call TRBJ1-2, with TRBD1 as a possible D gene (5 bases). The V gene lost 4 bases and the J gene lost 8 bases, with 14 bases spanning the gap. The CDR3 loop spans 13 amino acids. CDR3 DNA: TGTGCCAGCAGTTCCTCAGGGCCGGTAGGCTACACCTTC. Translated: CASSSSGPVGYTF.

The genes are TRBV4-2 and TRBJ1-3, with unresolved D. The CDR3 totals 17 residues. V lost 1 base and J 2 bases, leaving 15 bases between the germline ends. The V gene's germline CDR1 is LGHNA and CDR2 YNFKEQ. Here the CDR3 DNA reads TGTGCCAGCAGCCAAGGGGGAAGGGCTCCGGCTGGAAACACCATATATTTT. It yields the protein CASSQGGRAPAGNTIYF.

The chain carries TRBV20-1 and TRBJ1-4, with 8 bases matching TRBD1. Germline CDR1 DFQATT, CDR2 SNEGSKA (reference sequence). There are 15 residues in the CDR3. The ends lost 0 bases at V and 7 bases at J; junction bases unmatched: 7. The CDR3 spells CSAREGTGNPEKLFF. The CDR3 region has the DNA TGCAGTGCTAGAGAGGGGACAGGAAACCCTGAAAAACTGTTTTTT.

The rearrangement links TRBV2 to TRBJ1-3; D remains unclear. The V and J ends lost 5 bases and 0 bases respectively, with 8 bases between them. The CDR3 spans 14 residues. Germline CDR1 reads SNHLY; CDR2 reads FYNNEI. The CDR3 DNA sequence: TGTGCCAGCAGTTATATTGGCTCTGGAAACACCATATATTTT. Residues: CASSYIGSGNTIYF. Combining the CDR3 with reference TRBV2 and TRBJ1-3 gives the whole variable domain EPEVTQTPSHQVTQMGQEVILRCVPISNHLYFYWYRQILGQKVEFLVSFYNNEISEKSEIFDDQFSVERPDGSNFTLKIRSTKLEDSAMYFCASSYIGSGNTIYFGEGSWLTVV.

The gene calls are TRBV6-4 and TRBJ1-1; D is uncertain. This CDR3 is 13 amino acids long. CDR1 is MRHNA and CDR2 is SNTAGT in the germline V gene. V was clipped by 3 bases and J by 0 bases, with 5 bases between them. The CDR3 here is CASSEWMNTEAFF. The DNA for the CDR3 is TGTGCCAGCAGTGAATGGATGAACACTGAAGCTTTCTTT.

The V gene is TRBV15, the J gene TRBJ2-1; 9 positions match TRBD1. The V gene's germline CDR1 is LNHNV and CDR2 YYDKDF (reference sequence). J gave up 7 bases and V 3 bases, and 22 bases lay outside the gene matches. The CDR3 is 20 amino acids. The CDR3 sequence: CATSSPSRNVWDRVINEQFF. CDR3 bases: TGTGCCACCAGCAGCCCCAGCAGGAACGTTTGGGACAGGGTCATAAATGAGCAGTTCTTC.

Comment on this clonotype: A junction end diverges from the germline sequence, so it may reflect a read error. J is TRBJ2-3 and V is TRBV4-1; D gene uncertain. Germline loops: CDR1 MGHRA, CDR2 YSYEKL. This CDR3 comprises 15 residues. In DNA, the CDR3 is TGCGTCAGCAGCCAAGATCGGGCACTTACAGATACGCAGTATTTT. Translation: CVSSQDRALTDTQYF.

This clonotype was seen a handful of times. The gene calls are TRBV7-8 and TRBJ1-4; D is perhaps TRBD1 (5 bases). The CDR3 is 15 residues long. The V and J ends lost 5 bases and 6 bases respectively, with 16 bases between them. Germline CDR1 and CDR2: SGHVS and FQNEAQ. The CDR3 region is CASSQEGRGDEKLFF. CDR3 coding DNA: TGTGCCAGCAGCCAAGAGGGGCGAGGGGATGAAAAACTGTTTTTT.

This chain joins TRBV20-1 and TRBJ2-1; 14 nucleotides match TRBD2. CDR1 DFQATT and CDR2 SNEGSKA come from the germline V gene (reference sequence). The CDR3 consists of 15 residues. V lost 3 bases, J lost 10 bases, and 8 bases stayed unmatched. CDR3 DNA: TGCAGTGCTAGTTGGGGACTAGCGGGAGCTGGGGAGCAGTTCTTC. Translated, it gives CSASWGLAGAGEQFF.

This chain connects TRBV11-2 to TRBJ2-1; D remains ambiguous. Germline CDR1 SGHAT, CDR2 FQNNGV. Trimming took 5 bases from V and 4 from J, leaving 9 bases between them. The CDR3 covers 13 residues. CDR3 bases: TGTGCCAGCAGCCTAAATGCGTACAATGAGCAGTTCTTC. Protein: CASSLNAYNEQFF.

This clonotype was observed a few times. The chain joins TRBV20-1 to TRBJ1-1, with D possibly being TRBD1 (5 bases). The CDR3 is 13 residues long. The V end was cut by 6 bases, the J end by 1 base, with 12 bases between. Germline loops: CDR1 DFQATT, CDR2 SNEGSKA (reference sequence). CDR3 loop: CSAREDQNTEAFF. As DNA, the CDR3 is TGCAGTGCCAGGGAGGACCAGAACACTGAAGCTTTCTTT.

This clonotype was observed a few times. The J gene is TRBJ2-7, the V gene TRBV10-1; weak D call: TRBD1 (6 bases). The germline V gene encodes CDR1 WNHNN and CDR2 SYGVQD (reference sequence). Between the trimmed V and J ends, which lost 4 bases and 6 bases, there was a span of 16 bases. This CDR3 has 14 amino acids. CDR3 loop: CASSAGTTIGEQYF. DNA for the CDR3: TGCGCCAGCAGTGCCGGGACAACCATTGGCGAGCAGTACTTC.

The rearrangement uses TRBV29-1 and TRBJ2-7, with 10 bases matching TRBD2. Germline V lookup: CDR1 SQVTM, CDR2 ANQGSEA. The CDR3 extends over 15 amino acids. Trimming took 6 bases from V and 2 from J; bases not matched to a gene: 10. The CDR3, as DNA: TGCAGCGTGCGTGAGCGGGAGGGCCCGCCCTACGAGCAGTACTTC. Translation gives CSVREREGPPYEQYF.

The rearrangement joins TRBV7-8 to TRBJ1-1; the D gene is possibly TRBD1 (5 bases). The CDR3 length is 16 residues. In germline, CDR1 is SGHVS, CDR2 FQNEAQ. V lost 4 bases, J lost 1 base, and 16 bases lay in between. This CDR3 is CASSSRRVLGNTEAFF. The CDR3 region has the DNA TGTGCCAGCAGCTCACGCAGGGTATTAGGGAACACTGAAGCTTTCTTT.